This TCR beta chain was found in a study of neurological immune-mediated disorders (dated by TCRdb to between 2017 and 2020). For context, the study as a whole: Peripheral blood TCR-beta repertoires from patients with HTLV-I-associated myelopathy (HAM/TSP), patients with multiple sclerosis, and healthy controls were compared in the study using UMI-based sequencing. Longitudinal samples, technical triplicates and paired sorted CD4+ and CD8+ T-cell subsets, alongside PBMC samples, were included among the approximately 98 TCR-beta libraries. Of the approximately 66 subjects in the cohort, around 14 were HAM/TSP patients, about 34 were multiple sclerosis patients, and some 20 were healthy controls.

Beyond this particular receptor, the publication reports: Expanded clones from different subjects shared no identical CDR3 amino acid sequences, which suggests that TCR-beta repertoires were private in all groups. TCR clonal expansion was highest in HAM/TSP patients and lowest in MS patients, with MS patients falling below even healthy controls.

To synthesize cDNA, template-switch 5'RACE was performed with a primer carrying a 10-nucleotide random unique molecular identifier so that each TCR transcript was tagged. Every sequencing run yielded over 170 million TCR-beta sequences covering 15-18 subjects. The RNeasy kit was used for extraction of total RNA. The KAPA Real-time Library Amplification kit was used to amplify TCR-beta VDJ regions with primers for the TCR constant region and the 5'RACE anchor. Sample indexes and Illumina adaptors were added in a first PCR, and a second PCR then increased library yield. After Ampure bead purification, the roughly 650 bp TCR product was size-selected on a 2% E-gel SizeSelection system. Before pooling, library quality was assessed on a Bioanalyzer, concentration was determined with Qubit, and library quantification was performed with the Kapa Library Quantification kit. An Illumina HiSeq 2500 was used to sequence the libraries paired-end at 2 x 150 bp. To increase sequence diversity, about 25-31% phiX was spiked into each library pool. In the source study's methods: The UMI-based MiGEC pipeline processed quality-filtered reads and removed over 85% of raw TCR sequences during error correction. IMGT germline references were used for alignment of VDJ genes, and clonotypes were defined by a unique CDR3 amino acid sequence together with V-J genes. Clonal expansion, Shannon diversity, and CDR3 relatedness (CalcPairwiseDistances, ClusterSamples) were evaluated with VDJtools, and phylogenetic trees were built with CLCbio workbench. Using coefficient-of-variation modelling across technical triplicates, the study counted a clone as expanded if it had at least 8 unique UMIs. In-frame beta chains were kept once TCRdb had trimmed the public reads at Q25 with fastp and called clones with MiXCR. CDR3 protein duplicates are merged, each entry listing the most common genes and DNA. The V and J calls and clone size come from TCRdb's table, not from the authors' own analysis. The sample profile shows fewer than 40,000 distinct CDR3 sequences; 4.6% of them were found once. The biggest ten clones account for 23% of the sample.

The healthy controls were volunteers from a blood bank in Maryland, USA. For the unsorted PBMC libraries, 2 million PBMCs were stored in RNAlater at -80 degrees C until RNA extraction and were used to generate the libraries. Peripheral blood underwent Ficoll-Hypaque density gradient centrifugation to isolate PBMCs, which were then cryopreserved in liquid nitrogen. The germline V gene supplies CDR1 MNHNS and CDR2 SASEGT. V and J are truncated by 6 bases and 9 bases respectively, leaving an intervening sequence of 21 bases. The CDR3 runs 15 residues from the cysteine to the phenylalanine. Only the CDR3 portion is preserved as DNA: 45 bases, with reading frame beginning at the first base. This clonotype occurred many times. Its antigen has not been determined. No base qualities exist here, and no much larger clone lies one base off it.

Sequencing was carried out using PBMCs. The sequence was obtained from a man aged 18 to 29 in good health. The rearranged chain carries TRBV6-1 and TRBJ1-5, with TRBD1 tentatively as D gene (6 bases match). The DNA sequence reads TGTGCCAGCAGGTCAGGACAGCCCGGGATTGGGCCCCAGCATTTT. Protein translation: CASRSGQPGIGPQHF.